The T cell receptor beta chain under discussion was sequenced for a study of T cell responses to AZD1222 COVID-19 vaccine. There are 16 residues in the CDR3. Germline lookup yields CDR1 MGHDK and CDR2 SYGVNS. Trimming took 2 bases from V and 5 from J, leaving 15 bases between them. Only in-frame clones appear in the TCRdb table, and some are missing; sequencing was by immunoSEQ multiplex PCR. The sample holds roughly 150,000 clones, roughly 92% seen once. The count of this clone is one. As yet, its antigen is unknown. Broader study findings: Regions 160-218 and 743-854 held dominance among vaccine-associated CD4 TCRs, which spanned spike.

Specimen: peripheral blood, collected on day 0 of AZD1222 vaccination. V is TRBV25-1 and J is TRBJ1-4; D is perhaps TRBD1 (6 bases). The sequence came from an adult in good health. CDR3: CASSEVLTGINEKLFF. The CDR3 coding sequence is TGTGCCAGCAGTGAAGTCCTCACAGGGATCAATGAAAAACTGTTTTTT.